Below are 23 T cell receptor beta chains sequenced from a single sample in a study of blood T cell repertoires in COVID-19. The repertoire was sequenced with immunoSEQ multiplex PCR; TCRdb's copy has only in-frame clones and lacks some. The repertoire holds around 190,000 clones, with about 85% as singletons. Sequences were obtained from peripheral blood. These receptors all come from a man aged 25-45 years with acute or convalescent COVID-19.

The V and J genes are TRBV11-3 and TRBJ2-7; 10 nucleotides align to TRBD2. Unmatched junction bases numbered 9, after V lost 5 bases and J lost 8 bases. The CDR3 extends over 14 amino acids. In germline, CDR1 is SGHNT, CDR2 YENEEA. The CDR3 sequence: CASSGARTSGKQYF. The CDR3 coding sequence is TGTGCCAGCAGCGGTGCTAGGACTAGCGGAAAGCAGTACTTC. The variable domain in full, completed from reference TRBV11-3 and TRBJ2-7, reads EAGVVQSPRYKIIEKKQPVAFWCNPISGHNTLYWYLQNLGQGPELLIRYENEEAVDDSQLPKDRFSAERLKGVDSTLKIQPAELGDSAVYLCASSGARTSGKQYFGPGTRLTVT.

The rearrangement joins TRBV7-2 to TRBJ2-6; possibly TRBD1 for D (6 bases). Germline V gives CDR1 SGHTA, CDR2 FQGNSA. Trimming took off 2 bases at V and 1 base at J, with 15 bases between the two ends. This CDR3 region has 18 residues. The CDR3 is CASSLYPQGRSGANVLTF. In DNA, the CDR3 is TGTGCCAGCAGCTTATATCCACAGGGAAGGTCTGGGGCCAACGTCCTGACTTTC.

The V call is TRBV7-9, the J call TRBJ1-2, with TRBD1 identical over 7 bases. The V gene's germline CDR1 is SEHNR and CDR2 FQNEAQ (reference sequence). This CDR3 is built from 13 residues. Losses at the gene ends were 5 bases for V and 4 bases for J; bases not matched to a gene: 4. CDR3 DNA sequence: TGTGCCAGCAGCCGACAGGGTCCCTATGGCTACACCTTC. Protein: CASSRQGPYGYTF.

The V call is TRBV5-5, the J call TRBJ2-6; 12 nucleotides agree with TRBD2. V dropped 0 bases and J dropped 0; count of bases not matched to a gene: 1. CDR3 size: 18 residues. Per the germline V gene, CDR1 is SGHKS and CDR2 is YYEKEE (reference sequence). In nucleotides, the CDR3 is TGTGCCAGCAGCTTGGAGACTAGCGGGAGCTCTGGGGCCAACGTCCTGACTTTC. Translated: CASSLETSGSSGANVLTF.

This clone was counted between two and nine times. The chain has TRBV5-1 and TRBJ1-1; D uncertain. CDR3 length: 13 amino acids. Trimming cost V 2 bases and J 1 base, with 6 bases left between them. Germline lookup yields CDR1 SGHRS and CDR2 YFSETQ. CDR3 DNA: TGCGCCAGCAGCTTCGGTCCGAACACTGAAGCTTTCTTT. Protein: CASSFGPNTEAFF.

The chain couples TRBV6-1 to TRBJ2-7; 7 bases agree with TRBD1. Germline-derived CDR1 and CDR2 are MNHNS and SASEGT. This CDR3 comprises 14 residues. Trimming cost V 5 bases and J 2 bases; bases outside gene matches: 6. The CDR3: CASSPRDSAYEQYF. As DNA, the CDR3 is TGTGCCAGCAGTCCTCGGGACAGTGCCTACGAGCAGTACTTC.

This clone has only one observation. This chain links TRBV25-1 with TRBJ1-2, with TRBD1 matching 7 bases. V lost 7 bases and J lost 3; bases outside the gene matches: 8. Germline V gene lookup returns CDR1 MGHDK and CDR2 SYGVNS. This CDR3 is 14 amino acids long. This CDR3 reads CASIKTGTYYGYTF. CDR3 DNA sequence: TGTGCCAGCATCAAGACAGGGACCTACTATGGCTACACCTTC.

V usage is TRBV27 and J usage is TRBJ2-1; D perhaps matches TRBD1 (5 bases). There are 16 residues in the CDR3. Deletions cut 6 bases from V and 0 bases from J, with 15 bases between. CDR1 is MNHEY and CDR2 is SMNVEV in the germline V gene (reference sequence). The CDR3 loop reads CASSLIRGFSYNEQFF. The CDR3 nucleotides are TGTGCCAGCAGCCTAATTAGGGGATTCTCCTACAATGAGCAGTTCTTC.

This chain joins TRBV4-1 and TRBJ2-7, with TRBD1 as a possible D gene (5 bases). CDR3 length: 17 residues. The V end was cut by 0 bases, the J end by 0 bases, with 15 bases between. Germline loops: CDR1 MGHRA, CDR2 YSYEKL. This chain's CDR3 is CASSQDRGLGFSYEQYF. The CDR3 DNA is TGCGCCAGCAGCCAAGATAGGGGCCTGGGCTTCTCCTACGAGCAGTACTTC.

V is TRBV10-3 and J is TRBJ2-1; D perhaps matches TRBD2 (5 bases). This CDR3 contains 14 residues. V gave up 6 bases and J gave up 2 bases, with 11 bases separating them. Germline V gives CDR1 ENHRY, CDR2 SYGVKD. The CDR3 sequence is CAISDTGTYNEQFF. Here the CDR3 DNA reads TGTGCCATCAGCGATACCGGGACCTACAATGAGCAGTTCTTC.

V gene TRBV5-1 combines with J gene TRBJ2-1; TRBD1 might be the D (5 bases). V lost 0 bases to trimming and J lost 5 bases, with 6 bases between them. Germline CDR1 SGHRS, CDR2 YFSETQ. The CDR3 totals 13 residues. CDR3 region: CASSLGQHNEQFF. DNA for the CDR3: TGCGCCAGCAGCTTGGGACAGCACAATGAGCAGTTCTTC.

CDR3 amino acids: CASGFLAGNTIYF. The CDR3 region has the DNA TGTGCCAGCGGTTTTTTGGCCGGAAACACCATATATTTT. The V gene is TRBV6-5, the J gene TRBJ1-3; no clear D. In germline, CDR1 is MNHEY, CDR2 SVGAGI. There are 13 residues in the CDR3. The V end was cut by 8 bases, the J end by 4 bases, with 12 bases between.

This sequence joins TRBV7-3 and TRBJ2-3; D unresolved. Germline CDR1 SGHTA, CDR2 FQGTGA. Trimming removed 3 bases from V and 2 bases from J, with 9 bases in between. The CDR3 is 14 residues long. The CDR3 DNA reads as TGTGCCAGCAGCTTGTCTAGGAACACAGATACGCAGTATTTT. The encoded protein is CASSLSRNTDTQYF.

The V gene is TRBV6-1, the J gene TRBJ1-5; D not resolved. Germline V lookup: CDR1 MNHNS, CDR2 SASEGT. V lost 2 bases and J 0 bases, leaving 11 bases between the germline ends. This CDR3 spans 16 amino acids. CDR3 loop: CASSESRSYSNQPQHF. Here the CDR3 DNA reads TGTGCCAGCAGTGAAAGTAGATCTTATAGCAATCAGCCCCAGCATTTT.

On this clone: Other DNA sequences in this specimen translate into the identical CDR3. The DNA of the CDR3 is TGTGCCTGGAGTGTACTAAGGGGCTCAAATGAGCAGTTCTTC. Protein sequence: CAWSVLRGSNEQFF. This chain uses TRBV30 with TRBJ2-1; possibly TRBD1 for D (5 bases). Between the trimmed V and J ends, which lost 0 bases and 7 bases, there was a span of 13 bases. Germline V gene lookup returns CDR1 GTSNPN and CDR2 SVGIG (reference sequence). CDR3 length: 14 residues.

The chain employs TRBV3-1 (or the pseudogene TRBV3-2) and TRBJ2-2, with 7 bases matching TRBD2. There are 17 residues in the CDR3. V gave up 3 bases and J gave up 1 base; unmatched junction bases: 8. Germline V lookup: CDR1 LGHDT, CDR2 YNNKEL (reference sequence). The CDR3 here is CASSQISSGVNTGELFF. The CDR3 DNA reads TGTGCCAGCAGCCAGATATCAAGCGGGGTGAACACCGGGGAGCTGTTTTTT.

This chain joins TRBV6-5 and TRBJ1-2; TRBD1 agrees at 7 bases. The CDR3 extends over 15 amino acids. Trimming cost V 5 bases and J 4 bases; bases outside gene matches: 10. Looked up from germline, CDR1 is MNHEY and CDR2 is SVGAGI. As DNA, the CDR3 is TGTGCCAGCAGTACTACAGGGGTGAAGACCTATGGCTACACCTTC. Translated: CASSTTGVKTYGYTF.

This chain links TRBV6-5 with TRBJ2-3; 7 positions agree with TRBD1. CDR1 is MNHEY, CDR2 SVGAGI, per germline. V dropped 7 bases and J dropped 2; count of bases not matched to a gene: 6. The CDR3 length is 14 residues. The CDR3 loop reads CASKGAGDTDTQYF. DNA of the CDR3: TGTGCCAGCAAGGGGGCAGGGGACACAGATACGCAGTATTTT.

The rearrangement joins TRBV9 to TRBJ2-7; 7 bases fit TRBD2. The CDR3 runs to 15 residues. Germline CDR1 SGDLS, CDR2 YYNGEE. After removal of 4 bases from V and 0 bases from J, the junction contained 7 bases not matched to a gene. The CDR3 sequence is CASSSRGSNSYEQYF. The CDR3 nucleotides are TGTGCCAGCAGCTCACGCGGGAGTAACTCCTACGAGCAGTACTTC.

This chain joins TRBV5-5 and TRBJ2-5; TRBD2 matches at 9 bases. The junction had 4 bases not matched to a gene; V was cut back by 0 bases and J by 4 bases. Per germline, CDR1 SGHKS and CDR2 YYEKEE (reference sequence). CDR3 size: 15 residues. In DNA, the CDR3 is TGTGCCAGCAGCTTGGTACTAGCGGGTGGAGAGACCCAGTACTTC. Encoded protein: CASSLVLAGGETQYF.

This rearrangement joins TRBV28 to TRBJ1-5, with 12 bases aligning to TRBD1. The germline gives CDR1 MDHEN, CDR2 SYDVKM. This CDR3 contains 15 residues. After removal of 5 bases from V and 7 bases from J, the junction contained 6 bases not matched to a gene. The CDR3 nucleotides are TGTGCCAGCAGTGGGGGACAGGGGGCAAGGCAGCCCCAGCATTTT. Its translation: CASSGGQGARQPQHF.

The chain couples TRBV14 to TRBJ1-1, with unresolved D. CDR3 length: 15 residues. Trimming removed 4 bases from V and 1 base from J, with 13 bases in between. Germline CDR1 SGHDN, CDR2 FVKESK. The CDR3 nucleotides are TGTGCCAGCAGCCCGCCAGCAGCGGGGAACACTGAAGCTTTCTTT. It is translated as CASSPPAAGNTEAFF.

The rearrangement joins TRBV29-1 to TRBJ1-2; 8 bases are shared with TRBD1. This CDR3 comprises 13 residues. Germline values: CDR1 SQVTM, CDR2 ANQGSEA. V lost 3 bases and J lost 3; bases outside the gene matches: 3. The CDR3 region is CSVDLDRDYGYTF. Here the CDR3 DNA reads TGCAGCGTTGACCTGGACAGGGACTATGGCTACACCTTC.